This T cell receptor (beta chain) was observed in a study of blood T cell repertoires in COVID-19. Background on the study: The United States, Italy and Spain were the sources of the acute and convalescent COVID-19 samples. PBMCs, B-cell-depleted T cells, or T cells provided the cDNA or gDNA that made up the material.

V lost 0 bases to trimming and J lost 0 bases, with 9 bases between them. The CDR3 loop spans 17 amino acids. CDR1 and CDR2 from the germline V gene are SGHTA and FQGNSA. The authors' processing: The authors estimated nucleated cell counts from reference gene primer amplification. Sequencing was performed with immunoSEQ multiplex PCR; in TCRdb, only in-frame clones are kept and a portion is missing. V and J calls plus clone size are reproduced from that table; the DNA served to infer D and trimming. This table holds 150,000 to 200,000 clones, 79% found once. Sequenced material: peripheral blood. This sequence joins TRBV7-2 and TRBJ2-6; perhaps TRBD2 as D (6 bases). This clonotype was obtained from a man in his fifties or sixties with active or convalescent COVID-19. The CDR3 nucleotides are TGTGCCAGCAGCTTAGCGGGGGGTTTCTCTGGGGCCAACGTCCTGACTTTC. This translates into CASSLAGGFSGANVLTF. Supplemented by reference TRBV7-2 and TRBJ2-6, the full variable domain reads GAGVSQSPSNKVTEKGKDVELRCDPISGHTALYWYRQSLGQGLEFLIYFQGNSAPDKSGLPSDRFSAERTGGSVSTLTIQRTQQEDSAVYLCASSLAGGFSGANVLTFGAGSRLTVL.